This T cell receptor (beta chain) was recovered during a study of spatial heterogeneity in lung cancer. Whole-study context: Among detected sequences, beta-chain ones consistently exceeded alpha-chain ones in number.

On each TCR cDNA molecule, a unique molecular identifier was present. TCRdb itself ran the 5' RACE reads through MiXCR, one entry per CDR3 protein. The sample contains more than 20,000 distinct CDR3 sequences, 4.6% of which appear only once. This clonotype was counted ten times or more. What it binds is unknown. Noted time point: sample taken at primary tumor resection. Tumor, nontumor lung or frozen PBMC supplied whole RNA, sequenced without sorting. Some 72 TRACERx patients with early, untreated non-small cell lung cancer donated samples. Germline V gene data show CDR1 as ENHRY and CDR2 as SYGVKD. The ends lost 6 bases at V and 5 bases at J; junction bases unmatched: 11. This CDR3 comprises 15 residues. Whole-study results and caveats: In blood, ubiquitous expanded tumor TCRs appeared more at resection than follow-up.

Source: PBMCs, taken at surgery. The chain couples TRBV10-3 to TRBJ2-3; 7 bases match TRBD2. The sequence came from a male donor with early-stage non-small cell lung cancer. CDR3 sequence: CAIRELAWAGDTQYF. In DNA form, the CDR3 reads TGTGCCATCAGGGAACTAGCGTGGGCGGGAGATACGCAGTATTTT.